Below, one T cell receptor beta chain is given with its context. Its antigen remains unknown. Per the study methods: Quality scores were absent from the junction-only immunoSEQ sequences, so filtering differed. Sequencing used immunoSEQ multiplex PCR; TCRdb keeps in-frame clones, though not all of them. Clonal size and the V and J genes are those of that table, whereas D and trimming came from the DNA. Here the sample spans roughly 2,000,000 clones, over 85% being singletons. Germline CDR1 is MNHNS and CDR2 is SASEGT. This CDR3 has 13 residues. The germline V and J ends were trimmed by 1 base and 4 bases, with 5 bases remaining between them. This sample is drawn from a study of shared clonotypes between healthy human individuals. Naive CD8 cells, CD45RO-negative and positively selected for CCR7, excluded terminally differentiated effector memory CD45RA+ cells. Donors were healthy HIV-negative adults without recently reported acute infections or vaccinations.

General study results and limits: Estimated richness was generally greater in naive than memory subsets. Clonotype sharing levels among donors were expected to vary with sequencing depth.

The chain couples TRBV6-1 to TRBJ1-3; D gene uncertain. Sample: naive CD8+ T cells sorted from blood. The TCR was taken from a man between 18 and 35 years old in good health. CDR3: CASSEGSGNTIYF. CDR3 nucleotides: TGTGCCAGCAGTGAAGGGTCCGGAAACACCATATATTTT.